Sequencing of this T cell receptor beta chain was carried out in a study of blood T cell repertoires in COVID-19. Study-level information: The study drew acute and convalescent COVID-19 samples from the United States, Italy and Spain. Sources were T cells, B-cell-depleted T cells, or PBMCs; the material itself was cDNA or gDNA.

Seattle researchers signed up patients amid active infection and tracked them longitudinally. V gave up 5 bases and J gave up 3 bases; unmatched junction bases: 6. CDR1 is KGHSH, CDR2 LQKENI, per germline. The CDR3 is 16 residues long. In the authors' workflow: The authors estimated nucleated cell counts from reference gene primer amplification. The method was immunoSEQ multiplex PCR; TCRdb's version includes in-frame clones alone and lacks a portion of them. The DNA gave D and trimming, while V, J and clone size come from that table. The data hold some 190,000 clones, with roughly 84% observed a single time.

The TCR originated in an older man with COVID-19, enrolled during active disease. This chain links TRBV18 with TRBJ2-2, with 10 bases lining up with TRBD1. Input material: peripheral blood. The CDR3 nucleotides are TGTGCCAGCTCATTACCGGGACAGGGGTACACCGGGGAGCTGTTTTTT. Translating it yields CASSLPGQGYTGELFF.